The 31 T cell receptor beta chains reported below all come from one sample, sequenced in a study of CD8+CD57+ T cells in acquired aplastic anemia. Genomic DNA acted as the template from which TCR beta VDJ combination and CDR3 sequence profiling were carried out. TCRdb used MiXCR to reprocess the reads, holding one entry per CDR3 protein. This repertoire shows under 150,000 distinct CDR3 sequences, almost 40% found once; its top ten account for about 2.6%. All patients picked for sequencing had shown, by flow cytometry, an expansion of CD8+CD57+ cells. The sample consisted of sorted CD4+, CD8+, or CD8+CD57+ T cells (not recorded which) from PBMCs. The receptors here all came from a human donor with aplastic anemia.

This chain links TRBV19 with TRBJ2-2, with D hard to call. Trimming removed 5 bases from V and 4 bases from J, with 5 bases in between. Germline-derived CDR1 and CDR2 are LNHDA and SQIVND (reference sequence). The CDR3 is 12 residues long. The CDR3 loop reads CASSHPTGELFF. The CDR3 DNA reads as TGTGCCAGTAGTCACCCCACCGGGGAGCTGTTTTTT. Full variable domain (outside the CDR3, taken from reference TRBV19 and TRBJ2-2): DGGITQSPKYLFRKEGQNVTLSCEQNLNHDAMYWYRQDPGQGLRLIYYSQIVNDFQKGDIAEGYSVSREKKESFPLTVTSAQKNPTAFYLCASSHPTGELFFGEGSRLTVL.

The table lists this clonotype with many counts. The J gene is TRBJ2-3, the V gene TRBV5-4, with D possibly matching TRBD2 (7 bases). This CDR3 comprises 14 residues. Germline CDR1 reads SGHNT; CDR2 reads YYREEE (reference sequence). Trimming took off 1 base at V and 6 bases at J, with 12 bases between the two ends. The CDR3 loop reads CASSLWGGLDTQYF. For the CDR3, the DNA is TGTGCCAGCAGCTTGTGGGGGGGGCTGGATACGCAGTATTTT.

The V and J genes are TRBV11-2 and TRBJ1-6; D is perhaps TRBD1 (5 bases). Per the germline V gene, CDR1 is SGHAT and CDR2 is FQNNGV. Trimming left V 9 bases short and J 0 bases short, with 21 bases between. The CDR3 is 18 residues long. In DNA, the CDR3 is TGTGCCAGTAGCCCTCTGCCGGGTCAGGGCTCCTATAATTCACCCCTCCACTTT. This translates into CASSPLPGQGSYNSPLHF.

The table lists this clonotype with many counts. The V gene is TRBV4-2, the J gene TRBJ1-1; D not certain. The V end lost 0 bases, the J end lost 8 bases, and 4 bases lay between the germline ends. Germline CDR1 LGHNA, CDR2 YNFKEQ. The CDR3 is made up of 11 amino acids. The CDR3 protein is CASSQDQEAFF. The CDR3 nucleotides read TGTGCCAGCAGCCAAGATCAAGAAGCTTTCTTT.

In this sample, this clonotype turned up many times. The chain joins TRBV29-1 to TRBJ1-5; a weak D match, TRBD1 (5 bases). The CDR3 is 12 residues long. Trimming removed 4 bases from V and 4 bases from J, with 8 bases in between. The germline V gene encodes CDR1 SQVTM and CDR2 ANQGSEA. The CDR3 region is CSVGGRNQPQHF. CDR3 sequence (DNA): TGCAGCGTTGGGGGCAGAAATCAGCCCCAGCATTTT.

The chain links TRBV4-2 to TRBJ2-6; the D is unclear. With 4 bases removed from V and 2 bases from J, the gap between germline ends came to 12 bases. This CDR3 spans 16 amino acids. Germline V gene data show CDR1 as LGHNA and CDR2 as YNFKEQ. CDR3 coding DNA: TGTGCCAGCAGCCCCTCAGACATAACTGGGGCCAACGTCCTGACTTTC. Encoded protein: CASSPSDITGANVLTF.

This clonotype appeared a single time. This sequence may be a read error, since a much larger clone differs from it by one base. The chain recombines TRBV4-1 with TRBJ1-5, with D maybe TRBD1 (6 bases). The V gene's germline CDR1 is MGHRA and CDR2 YSYEKL. The CDR3 covers 14 residues. The CDR3 sequence: CASSQDDRNQLQHF. The CDR3 DNA reads TGCGCCAGCAGCCAAGATGACAGGAATCAGCTCCAGCATTTT.

This chain links TRBV5-6 with TRBJ2-5; D is possibly TRBD2 (6 bases). CDR1 and CDR2 (germline): SGHDT, YYEEEE. The CDR3 is 14 amino acids. Trimming pared 5 bases from V and 2 bases from J, leaving 13 bases between. The CDR3 region is CASRPSGLQETQYF. CDR3 bases: TGTGCCAGCAGACCATCGGGACTGCAAGAGACCCAGTACTTC.

This clonotype has at least ten counts. The chain uses TRBV13 and TRBJ1-1; weak D call: TRBD1 (5 bases). The ends were cut back, 5 bases at V and 8 bases at J, with 12 bases in the middle. The germline V gene has CDR1 PRHDT and CDR2 FYEKMQ (reference sequence). CDR3 length: 12 residues. The CDR3 DNA follows: TGTGCCAGCAGCAAGACTCCAGGGGAAGCTTTCTTT. Protein sequence: CASSKTPGEAFF.

This rearrangement joins TRBV19 to TRBJ1-1, with D possibly TRBD1 on 6 matching bases. V was pared by 4 bases and J by 5 bases, with 17 bases between. Germline values: CDR1 LNHDA, CDR2 SQIVND (reference sequence). CDR3 size: 15 residues. The CDR3 loop is CASSNPRGAYTEAFF. CDR3 DNA: TGTGCCAGTAGTAACCCTCGGGGGGCGTATACTGAAGCTTTCTTT.

Note on this clonotype: One junction end disagrees with the germline gene, perhaps due to a read error. The chain has TRBV20-1 and TRBJ2-5; 8 nucleotides line up with TRBD2. CDR1 is DFQATT and CDR2 is SNEGSKA in the germline V gene (reference sequence). The CDR3 spans 14 residues. Here the CDR3 reads CGANLGGAAETQYF. The CDR3 DNA follows: TGCGGTGCTAACCTCGGGGGGGCCGCAGAGACCCAGTACTTC.

In this sample, this clonotype turned up many times. V and J are TRBV5-1 and TRBJ1-4; perhaps TRBD1 as D (5 bases). Germline V gene data show CDR1 as SGHRS and CDR2 as YFSETQ. Trimming removed 4 bases from V and 4 bases from J, with 11 bases in between. This CDR3 comprises 14 residues. The CDR3 loop is CASSGGGNNEKLFF. The DNA of the CDR3 is TGCGCCAGCAGCGGCGGGGGGAATAATGAAAAACTGTTTTTT. The full variable domain, with the rest looked up from reference TRBV5-1 and TRBJ1-4, is KAGVTQTPRYLIKTRGQQVTLSCSPISGHRSVSWYQQTPGQGLQFLFEYFSETQRNKGNFPGRFSGRQFSNSRSEMNVSTLELGDSALYLCASSGGGNNEKLFFGSGTQLSVL.

V usage is TRBV15 and J usage is TRBJ1-2; 7 positions match TRBD1. CDR1 LNHNV and CDR2 YYDKDF come from the germline V gene (reference sequence). The junction had 5 bases not matched to a gene; V was cut back by 2 bases and J by 2 bases. The CDR3 runs to 15 residues. DNA for the CDR3: TGTGCCACCAGCAGAAATGCGGGACAGAACTATGGCTACACCTTC. It is translated as CATSRNAGQNYGYTF.

This chain connects TRBV4-3 to TRBJ2-3; 13 nucleotides match TRBD2. The V gene end was trimmed by 1 base and the J gene end by 2 bases; junction bases not matched to a gene: 3. The V gene's germline CDR1 is LGHNA and CDR2 YSLEER. This CDR3 has 17 residues. In DNA form, the CDR3 reads TGCGCCAGCAGCCAAGGACTAGCGGGGGGCCCCACAGATACGCAGTATTTT. Translating it yields CASSQGLAGGPTDTQYF.

The V gene is TRBV6-5, the J gene TRBJ1-1, with D possibly being TRBD1 (5 bases). This CDR3 has 15 residues. V was trimmed by 1 base and J by 4 bases, leaving 13 bases between them. CDR1 MNHEY and CDR2 SVGAGI come from the germline V gene. CDR3 nucleotides: TGTGCCAGCAGTTACTTGCCCCTCGGGGGCACTGAAGCTTTCTTT. As protein: CASSYLPLGGTEAFF.

This chain connects TRBV11-1 to TRBJ2-1; 13 bases fit TRBD2. In germline, CDR1 is SGHAT, CDR2 FQDESV (reference sequence). V lost 5 bases, J lost 12 bases, and 16 bases stayed unmatched. CDR3 size: 17 residues. CDR3 nucleotide sequence: TGTGCCAGCAGCCCGCGCCGACTAGCGGGGGGACACCCAACGCAGTTCTTC. Its translation: CASSPRRLAGGHPTQFF.

The V gene is TRBV19, the J gene TRBJ2-5, with TRBD2 matching over 9 bases. Per the germline V gene, CDR1 is LNHDA and CDR2 is SQIVND (reference sequence). V lost 6 bases to trimming and J lost 4 bases; unmatched junction nucleotides: 15. There are 17 residues in the CDR3. The CDR3 spells CASRRGGSPNDGETQYF. The CDR3 nucleotides are TGTGCCAGTAGGCGGGGGGGCTCGCCAAACGATGGAGAGACCCAGTACTTC. Drawing the rest from reference TRBV19 and TRBJ2-5, the complete variable domain is DGGITQSPKYLFRKEGQNVTLSCEQNLNHDAMYWYRQDPGQGLRLIYYSQIVNDFQKGDIAEGYSVSREKKESFPLTVTSAQKNPTAFYLCASRRGGSPNDGETQYFGPGTRLLVL.

This clonotype was counted between two and nine times. The chain couples TRBV2 to TRBJ2-7; D is ambiguous. CDR1 is SNHLY, CDR2 FYNNEI, per germline. Trimming removed 6 bases from V and 7 bases from J, with 7 bases in between. The CDR3 has 10 amino acids. The CDR3 DNA is TGTGCCAGCAGCCTGAATGAGCAGTACTTC. Translated: CASSLNEQYF.

The chain recombines TRBV10-3 with TRBJ2-2; perhaps TRBD1 as D (5 bases). Germline V gene sequence: CDR1 ENHRY, CDR2 SYGVKD. This CDR3 is 15 amino acids long. Trimming stripped 4 bases from V and 4 bases from J, with 13 bases between. CDR3 sequence reads: CAISGRAGSTGELFF. DNA of the CDR3: TGTGCCATCAGTGGCAGGGCAGGGTCCACCGGGGAGCTGTTTTTT.

This clonotype was recorded many times. This sequence joins TRBV9 and TRBJ1-2; D is perhaps TRBD1 (6 bases). The CDR3 loop spans 14 amino acids. V lost 4 bases, J lost 4 bases, and 14 bases lay in between. Germline V gene lookup returns CDR1 SGDLS and CDR2 YYNGEE. For the CDR3, the DNA is TGTGCCAGCAGCAGGGGGAGTCGTGGCTATGGCTACACCTTC. As protein: CASSRGSRGYGYTF. Complete variable domain (other parts from reference TRBV9 and TRBJ1-2): DSGVTQTPKHLITATGQRVTLRCSPRSGDLSVYWYQQSLDQGLQFLIQYYNGEERAKGNILERFSAQQFPDLHSELNLSSLELGDSALYFCASSRGSRGYGYTFGSGTRLTVV.

This clonotype occurred many times. The rearrangement uses TRBV25-1 and TRBJ1-2; D is perhaps TRBD1 (5 bases). V dropped 2 bases and J dropped 6 bases, with 13 bases sitting between them. The germline gives CDR1 MGHDK, CDR2 SYGVNS. This CDR3 is built from 14 residues. The CDR3 is CASSEPGRSDGYTF. In DNA, the CDR3 is TGTGCCAGCAGTGAACCAGGGCGGTCCGATGGCTACACCTTC.

The gene calls are TRBV19 and TRBJ2-1; 13 positions agree with TRBD2. Trimming cost V 5 bases and J 6 bases; bases outside gene matches: 4. Germline V gene data show CDR1 as LNHDA and CDR2 as SQIVND (reference sequence). The CDR3 has 15 amino acids. In nucleotides, the CDR3 is TGTGCCAGTAGTTCCCGACTAGCGGGGGGCAATGAGCAGTTCTTC. Its translation: CASSSRLAGGNEQFF.

This chain links TRBV25-1 with TRBJ2-3; 8 bases match TRBD2. V shed 5 bases and J 9 bases; nucleotides not matched to a gene: 25. The germline V gene has CDR1 MGHDK and CDR2 SYGVNS. This CDR3 has 19 amino acids. CDR3 nucleotides: TGTGCCAGCAGTCCCCTCCAGCGGGGGCCTTGGTTGGGGTCTGGAACGCAGTATTTT. The encoded protein is CASSPLQRGPWLGSGTQYF. Complete variable domain (other parts from reference TRBV25-1 and TRBJ2-3): EADIYQTPRYLVIGTGKKITLECSQTMGHDKMYWYQQDPGMELHLIHYSYGVNSTEKGDLSSESTVSRIRTEHFPLTLESARPSHTSQYLCASSPLQRGPWLGSGTQYFGPGTRLTVL.

On this clonotype: A read error may be the cause here, since a much bigger clone is one base away. The chain joins TRBV6-5 to TRBJ2-1; TRBD2 matches at 12 bases. This CDR3 contains 15 residues. The germline V gene encodes CDR1 MNHEY and CDR2 SVGAGI. Trimming removed 2 bases from V and 8 bases from J; junction bases left unmatched: 4. The CDR3 reads CASSYLAGGRDEQFF. CDR3 DNA: TGTGCCAGCAGTTACCTAGCGGGGGGGCGAGATGAGCAGTTCTTC.

CDR3 protein: CASSLQGQANEKLFF. CDR3 nucleotides: TGTGCCAGCAGTCTTCAGGGACAGGCTAATGAAAAACTGTTTTTT. The V and J genes are TRBV6-1 and TRBJ1-4, with 8 nucleotides matching TRBD1. CDR1 is MNHNS, CDR2 SASEGT, per germline. Trimming at V came to 5 bases and at J to 3 bases, leaving 5 bases not matched to a gene. The CDR3 totals 15 residues.

This clonotype was recorded many times. The CDR3, as DNA: TGTGCCAGTAGGATTAGGTCTCAGGGAAGAGGCTACACCTTC. Protein product: CASRIRSQGRGYTF. The chain joins TRBV19 to TRBJ1-2, with D possibly TRBD1 on 5 matching bases. The length of the CDR3 is 14 residues. Trimming stripped 6 bases from V and 8 bases from J, with 19 bases between. Germline CDR1 LNHDA, CDR2 SQIVND (reference sequence). Based on the CDR3 plus reference TRBV19 and TRBJ1-2, the full variable domain is DGGITQSPKYLFRKEGQNVTLSCEQNLNHDAMYWYRQDPGQGLRLIYYSQIVNDFQKGDIAEGYSVSREKKESFPLTVTSAQKNPTAFYLCASRIRSQGRGYTFGSGTRLTVV.

V gene TRBV10-1 combines with J gene TRBJ2-7, with D tentatively TRBD1 (5 bases). The V gene lost 4 bases and the J gene lost 3 bases, with 13 bases spanning the gap. The CDR3 has 14 amino acids. From germline, CDR1 is WNHNN and CDR2 SYGVQD (reference sequence). CDR3 DNA sequence: TGCGCCAGCAGTGTGACGACAGTCTGCTACGAGCAGTACGTC. Amino acids: CASSVTTVCYEQYV.

The rearrangement links TRBV4-2 to TRBJ2-1, with TRBD2 identical over 15 bases. V gave up 4 bases and J gave up 5 bases; unmatched junction bases: 6. The CDR3 covers 17 residues. Per the germline V gene, CDR1 is LGHNA and CDR2 is YNFKEQ. CDR3 protein: CASSLGLAGGKHNEQFF. CDR3 nucleotides: TGTGCCAGCAGCCTCGGACTAGCGGGGGGGAAACACAATGAGCAGTTCTTC.

This clonotype was observed at least ten times. The chain uses TRBV5-6 and TRBJ1-2; D unresolved. The germline V and J ends were trimmed by 4 bases and 6 bases, with 13 bases remaining between them. The CDR3 spans 13 residues. Germline V gene sequence: CDR1 SGHDT, CDR2 YYEEEE. The CDR3 nucleotides are TGTGCCAGCAGCCGGATGGGAAGGGATGGCTACACCTTC. This gives the protein CASSRMGRDGYTF.

This clonotype has at least ten counts. The chain employs TRBV5-1 and TRBJ1-1; weak D call: TRBD1 (5 bases). CDR1 SGHRS and CDR2 YFSETQ come from the germline V gene. The V gene lost 0 bases and the J gene lost 7 bases, with 19 bases spanning the gap. This CDR3 has 16 amino acids. The CDR3 spells CASSLASFGGRIEAFF. The CDR3 nucleotides are TGCGCCAGCAGCTTGGCCAGTTTTGGGGGGAGAATTGAAGCTTTCTTT.

This clonotype was seen many times. The chain is built from TRBV9 and TRBJ2-5; TRBD2 matches 12 bases. V lost 5 bases to trimming and J lost 4 bases; unmatched junction nucleotides: 6. CDR1 is SGDLS, CDR2 YYNGEE, per germline. This CDR3 comprises 15 residues. In nucleotides, the CDR3 is TGTGCCAGCAGTCCTAGCGGGGGGGGAGTAGAGACCCAGTACTTC. Translated, it gives CASSPSGGGVETQYF.